This T cell receptor (beta chain) was recovered during a study of T cell changes during pregnancy in multiple sclerosis. Looked up from germline, CDR1 is MNHEY and CDR2 is SVGAGI. The CDR3 is 16 amino acids. Trimming stripped 2 bases from V and 0 bases from J, with 11 bases between. Only in-frame clones appear in the TCRdb table, and some are missing; sequencing was by immunoSEQ multiplex PCR. This sample yields about 20,000 clones, of which roughly 90% are seen a single time; approximately 0.63% belongs to the top ten. This sequence originates from a female donor in good health, enrolled as a control in a pregnancy study. The specimen comprised CD4+ T cells from peripheral blood mononuclear cells, sampled after pregnancy. The gene calls are TRBV6-5 and TRBJ1-3; weak D call: TRBD1 (5 bases). CDR3 coding DNA: TGTGCCAGCAGTTACGGCACAGGAGTCTCTGGAAACACCATATATTTT. Its translation is CASSYGTGVSGNTIYF.